This entry concerns a single TCR beta chain. This sample stems from a study of T-cell reconstitution after alpha-beta-depleted transplantation in children. The germline V gene has CDR1 SQVTM and CDR2 ANQGSEA. Trimming removed 1 base at V and 7 bases at J, with 7 bases between. The CDR3 covers 11 residues. The library targeted TCRbeta and was prepared with unique molecular identifiers. TCRdb ran MiXCR on the PCR reads and lists one entry per CDR3 protein. Of some 500,000 distinct CDR3 sequences detected, approximately 20% appear once; the ten largest clones hold roughly 3.3%. Sequenced material: PBMCs from the stem cell graft donor, taken from the stem cell graft. V is TRBV29-1 and J is TRBJ1-2; D not certain. The sequence was collected from a human donor who donated a stem cell graft to a child with acute lymphoblastic leukemia. This CDR3 is CSVEVNSGYTF. CDR3 DNA: TGCAGCGTTGAAGTCAATAGTGGCTACACCTTC.